Shown below are 3 T cell receptor beta chains from a single sample sequenced in a study of Ad26.COV2.S vaccination and SARS-CoV-2 variants. Documented treatment: some 20 received Ad26.COV2.S at low or high dose, single or two shots; roughly five received placebo; per-sample allocation not given. Collection of samples fell on day 63 after the first vaccine or placebo injection. The method was immunoSEQ multiplex PCR; TCRdb's version includes in-frame clones alone and lacks a portion of them. This table holds about 320,000 clones, around 83% found once. The sequenced sample was peripheral blood, obtained in a trial of Ad26.COV2.S vaccine versus placebo. Receptors were obtained from a person between 18 and 60 years old who received the Ad26.COV2.S COVID-19 vaccine or a placebo.

The chain combines TRBV2 with TRBJ2-2, with D possibly TRBD1 on 5 matching bases. CDR3 length equals 14 residues. Trimming pared 2 bases from V and 6 bases from J, leaving 10 bases between. Germline V gene data show CDR1 as SNHLY and CDR2 as FYNNEI. The CDR3 DNA reads as TGTGCCAGCAGTGAACAGGGTTCCTCCGGGGAGCTGTTTTTT. This gives the protein CASSEQGSSGELFF.

The chain couples TRBV9 to TRBJ1-2; D might be TRBD1 (5 bases). Trimming took off 2 bases at V and 3 bases at J, with 8 bases between the two ends. The CDR3 runs to 13 residues. CDR1 and CDR2 from the germline V gene are SGDLS and YYNGEE. The CDR3 protein is CASSVTGDYGYTF. DNA for the CDR3: TGTGCCAGCAGCGTTACAGGAGACTATGGCTACACCTTC.

This clone was counted between two and nine times. As DNA, the CDR3 is TGTGCCAGCAGTTCCGGTTTGGGGGCGCGGGGATTTAGGGAAAAACTGTTTTTT. Amino acid sequence: CASSSGLGARGFREKLFF. V gene TRBV2 combines with J gene TRBJ1-4; tentatively, D is TRBD1 (6 bases). This CDR3 region has 18 residues. The germline V gene has CDR1 SNHLY and CDR2 FYNNEI. The germline V and J ends were trimmed by 5 bases and 8 bases, with 27 bases remaining between them.